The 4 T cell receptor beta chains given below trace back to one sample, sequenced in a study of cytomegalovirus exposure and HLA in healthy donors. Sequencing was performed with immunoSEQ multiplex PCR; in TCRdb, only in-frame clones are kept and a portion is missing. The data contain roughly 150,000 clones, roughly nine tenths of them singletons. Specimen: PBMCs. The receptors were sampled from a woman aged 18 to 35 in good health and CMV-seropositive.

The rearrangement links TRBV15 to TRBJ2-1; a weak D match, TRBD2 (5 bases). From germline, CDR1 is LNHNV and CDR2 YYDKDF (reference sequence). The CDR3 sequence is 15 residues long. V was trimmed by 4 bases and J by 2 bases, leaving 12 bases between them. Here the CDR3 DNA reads TGTGCCACCAGCATGGATAGCGCAACCTACAATGAGCAGTTCTTC. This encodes CATSMDSATYNEQFF.

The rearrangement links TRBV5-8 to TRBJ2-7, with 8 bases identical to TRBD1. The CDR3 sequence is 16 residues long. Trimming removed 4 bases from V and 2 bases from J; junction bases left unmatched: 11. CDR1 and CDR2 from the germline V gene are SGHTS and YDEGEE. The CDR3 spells CASSLTWDRSPYEQYF. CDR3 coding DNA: TGTGCCAGCAGCCTCACTTGGGACAGGAGCCCCTACGAGCAGTACTTC.

CDR3 bases: TGTGCCTGGAGTGTAGGGGACTACGAGCAGTACTTC. This encodes CAWSVGDYEQYF. The gene calls are TRBV30 and TRBJ2-7; TRBD1 is a possible D gene (5 bases). This CDR3 spans 12 amino acids. Germline values: CDR1 GTSNPN, CDR2 SVGIG (reference sequence). Trimming shortened V by 0 bases and J by 3 bases, and 6 bases separated the two germline ends.

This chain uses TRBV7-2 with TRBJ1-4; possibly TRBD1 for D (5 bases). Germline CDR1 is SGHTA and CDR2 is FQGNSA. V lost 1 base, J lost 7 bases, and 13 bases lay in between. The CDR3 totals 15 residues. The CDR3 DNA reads TGTGCCAGCAGCTTAGTTGTGGGGAGGGGTGAAAAACTGTTTTTT. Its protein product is CASSLVVGRGEKLFF.